This T cell receptor beta chain emerged from a study of T cells after yellow fever vaccination. Study-level points and caveats: Highly abundant clonotypes carried over from the bulk population could end up in FACS-sorted repertoires as contaminants. In post-booster samples, most primary-vaccination clones reappeared (about 97% CD4, roughly 88% CD8). Only a minor proportion of clonotypes was detected across both CD4 and CD8 compartments.

Germline CDR1 and CDR2: MNHEY and SVGAGI. V lost 0 bases and J 1 base, leaving 6 bases between the germline ends. The CDR3 runs 15 residues. TCRdb used MiXCR to reprocess the 5' RACE reads, holding one entry per CDR3 protein. The sample holds some 670,000 distinct CDR3 sequences, approximately 13% seen once. Points on this clonotype: The antigen is undetermined.

The chain recombines TRBV6-5 with TRBJ1-4; D not certain. The clonotype was recovered from a man under 40 who received the YFV17D yellow fever vaccine. The sample consisted of PBMCs, taken on the day of the yellow fever booster vaccination. CDR3 protein: CASSYSKKTNEKLFF. The DNA for the CDR3 is TGTGCCAGCAGTTACTCGAAGAAAACTAATGAAAAACTGTTTTTT.